The 21 T cell receptor beta chains reported below all come from one sample, sequenced in a study of T cell responses to AZD1222 COVID-19 vaccine. Here immunoSEQ multiplex PCR was the method, and the copy in TCRdb shows in-frame clones only, minus some. The data show 90,000 to 120,000 clones, over 70% seen once. Source: peripheral blood, taken on day 0 of AZD1222 vaccination. The receptor set was obtained from an adult in good health.

The rearrangement joins TRBV7-9 to TRBJ1-2, with TRBD1 as a possible D gene (5 bases). The CDR3 covers 16 residues. The V gene lost 6 bases and the J gene lost 3 bases, with 20 bases spanning the gap. Germline CDR1 is SEHNR and CDR2 is FQNEAQ (reference sequence). CDR3 in DNA: TGTGCCAGCAGTTCAGTTGTGTCGGGGCCGGACTATGGCTACACCTTC. Translation gives CASSSVVSGPDYGYTF.

The chain recombines TRBV27 with TRBJ1-4, with TRBD1 matching 9 bases. The germline gives CDR1 MNHEY, CDR2 SMNVEV (reference sequence). Trimming at V came to 4 bases and at J to 7 bases, leaving 4 bases not matched to a gene. CDR3 size: 14 residues. The CDR3 protein is CASSSTGGGEKLFF. CDR3 DNA: TGTGCCAGCAGTTCGACAGGGGGAGGTGAAAAACTGTTTTTT. Drawing the rest from reference TRBV27 and TRBJ1-4, the complete variable domain is EAQVTQNPRYLITVTGKKLTVTCSQNMNHEYMSWYRQDPGLGLRQIYYSMNVEVTDKGDVPEGYKVSRKEKRNFPLILESPSPNQTSLYFCASSSTGGGEKLFFGSGTQLSVL.

The gene calls are TRBV5-1 and TRBJ2-3; D possibly corresponds to TRBD2 (5 bases). The CDR3 loop spans 14 amino acids. With 1 base removed from V and 6 bases from J, the gap between germline ends came to 12 bases. The V gene's germline CDR1 is SGHRS and CDR2 YFSETQ. CDR3 DNA: TGCGCCAGCAGCTTGTCAGGAGGAATCGATACGCAGTATTTT. Protein product: CASSLSGGIDTQYF. Looking up the rest from reference TRBV5-1 and TRBJ2-3 gives the full variable domain: KAGVTQTPRYLIKTRGQQVTLSCSPISGHRSVSWYQQTPGQGLQFLFEYFSETQRNKGNFPGRFSGRQFSNSRSEMNVSTLELGDSALYLCASSLSGGIDTQYFGPGTRLTVL.

The chain recombines TRBV19 with TRBJ1-2; 7 bases line up with TRBD1. Germline V lookup: CDR1 LNHDA, CDR2 SQIVND (reference sequence). The length of the CDR3 is 14 residues. V gave up 2 bases and J gave up 8 bases; unmatched junction bases: 8. CDR3 DNA: TGTGCCAGTAGTATACGCGGGGACAGAGAAGGCTACACCTTC. It translates to CASSIRGDREGYTF.

CDR3 sequence reads: CASSLEGGRAWGEQFF. Written as DNA, the CDR3 is TGTGCCAGCAGCTTGGAGGGGGGCAGGGCCTGGGGTGAGCAGTTCTTC. The chain is built from TRBV5-5 and TRBJ2-1; D may match TRBD1 or TRBD2 (6 bases each). V was clipped by 0 bases and J by 9 bases, with 19 bases between them. Germline loops: CDR1 SGHKS, CDR2 YYEKEE (reference sequence). The CDR3 has 16 residues.

The chain recombines TRBV5-1 with TRBJ2-5; 10 nucleotides match TRBD1. The germline gives CDR1 SGHRS, CDR2 YFSETQ. The V and J ends lost 4 bases and 5 bases, in that order; junction bases with no gene match: 5. The CDR3 has 14 residues. The CDR3 region is CASSETGGGETQYF. CDR3 DNA: TGCGCCAGCAGCGAGACAGGGGGCGGTGAGACCCAGTACTTC.

This chain connects TRBV3-1 (or the pseudogene TRBV3-2) to TRBJ2-7; D is unresolved. Trimming took off 3 bases at V and 2 bases at J, with 17 bases between the two ends. The germline V gene encodes CDR1 LGHDT and CDR2 YNNKEL (reference sequence). The CDR3 is 16 residues long. The CDR3 spells CASSHPDKTFPYEQYF. In nucleotides, the CDR3 is TGTGCCAGCAGCCATCCCGATAAAACCTTTCCCTACGAGCAGTACTTC.

The rearrangement uses TRBV2 and TRBJ2-5, with 9 positions matching TRBD1. The CDR3 length is 18 residues. CDR1 is SNHLY and CDR2 is FYNNEI in the germline V gene. The J segment lost 4 bases and the V segment lost 6 bases, leaving 18 bases of the junction unmatched. The DNA for the CDR3 is TGTGCCAGCAGCCCGGGGGAAACAAGTACAGGGGGCCGAGAGACCCAGTACTTC. As protein: CASSPGETSTGGRETQYF.

The chain has TRBV11-2 and TRBJ2-1; a weak D match, TRBD2 (6 bases). The CDR3 covers 12 residues. V was clipped by 3 bases and J by 7 bases, with 7 bases between them. Per germline, CDR1 SGHAT and CDR2 FQNNGV. The CDR3 protein is CASSFRGNEQFF. CDR3 sequence (DNA): TGTGCCAGCAGCTTTCGGGGGAATGAGCAGTTCTTC.

The CDR3 region has the DNA TGTGCCAGCAGTGAAAGTGGGTACAATCAGCCCCAGCATTTT. This gives the protein CASSESGYNQPQHF. J is TRBJ1-5 and V is TRBV2; D not certain. The V end was cut by 2 bases, the J end by 3 bases, with 8 bases between. Germline V gene lookup returns CDR1 SNHLY and CDR2 FYNNEI. The CDR3 consists of 14 residues. Full variable domain (outside the CDR3, taken from reference TRBV2 and TRBJ1-5): EPEVTQTPSHQVTQMGQEVILRCVPISNHLYFYWYRQILGQKVEFLVSFYNNEISEKSEIFDDQFSVERPDGSNFTLKIRSTKLEDSAMYFCASSESGYNQPQHFGDGTRLSIL.

The gene calls are TRBV7-9 and TRBJ1-2; perhaps TRBD1 as D (5 bases). Between the trimmed V and J ends, which lost 2 bases and 8 bases, there was a span of 12 bases. Germline CDR1 SEHNR, CDR2 FQNEAQ (reference sequence). This CDR3 has 13 residues. The CDR3 is CASSLPGPLGYTF. The CDR3 nucleotides are TGTGCCAGCAGCTTACCAGGGCCCCTAGGCTACACCTTC.

In its sample, this clone was seen once. V gene TRBV4-3 combines with J gene TRBJ2-6, with D unclear. Trimming left V 3 bases short and J 4 bases short, with 7 bases between. Germline-derived CDR1 and CDR2 are LGHNA and YSLEER. CDR3 size: 14 residues. CDR3 DNA: TGCGCCAGCAGCCACCTAAGGGGGGCCAACGTCCTGACTTTC. It yields the protein CASSHLRGANVLTF.

The V and J genes are TRBV14 and TRBJ2-7; D tentatively reads TRBD1 or TRBD2 (5 bases each). Germline CDR1 is SGHDN and CDR2 is FVKESK. The CDR3 consists of 15 residues. V lost 2 bases to trimming and J lost 2 bases, with 13 bases between them. The CDR3 nucleotides read TGTGCCAGCAGCCAACTGCAGGGACCACCCTACGAGCAGTACTTC. It yields the protein CASSQLQGPPYEQYF.

The chain is built from TRBV19 and TRBJ1-5, with a possible D match to TRBD1 (5 bases). This CDR3 spans 14 amino acids. CDR1 is LNHDA and CDR2 is SQIVND in the germline V gene (reference sequence). The V and J ends lost 6 bases and 0 bases respectively, with 9 bases between them. CDR3 coding DNA: TGTGCCAGTAGCGGGCAGGGTAGCAATCAGCCCCAGCATTTT. This translates into CASSGQGSNQPQHF.

V gene TRBV7-6 combines with J gene TRBJ2-7; D perhaps matches TRBD1 (5 bases). V gave up 5 bases and J gave up 1 base, with 9 bases separating them. Germline assignment: CDR1 SGHVS and CDR2 FNYEAQ. This CDR3 spans 13 amino acids. The CDR3 loop is CASSQTASYEQYF. As DNA, the CDR3 is TGTGCCAGCAGCCAGACAGCTTCCTACGAGCAGTACTTC.

The chain joins TRBV19 to TRBJ1-1, with TRBD1 matching over 7 bases. CDR1 and CDR2 from the germline V gene are LNHDA and SQIVND (reference sequence). The V and J ends lost 5 bases and 4 bases, in that order; junction bases with no gene match: 13. The CDR3 contains 16 residues. This CDR3 is CASSPRQGQGGTEAFF. The CDR3 nucleotides read TGTGCCAGTAGTCCGAGACAGGGACAAGGGGGCACTGAAGCTTTCTTT. The complete variable domain, with remaining parts taken from reference TRBV19 and TRBJ1-1, reads DGGITQSPKYLFRKEGQNVTLSCEQNLNHDAMYWYRQDPGQGLRLIYYSQIVNDFQKGDIAEGYSVSREKKESFPLTVTSAQKNPTAFYLCASSPRQGQGGTEAFFGQGTRLTVV.

This rearrangement joins TRBV5-8 to TRBJ2-7; no firm D call. The CDR3 is 16 residues long. Looked up from germline, CDR1 is SGHTS and CDR2 is YDEGEE. V gave up 4 bases and J gave up 3 bases, with 20 bases separating them. The CDR3 nucleotides read TGTGCCAGCAGCGCAGTATATGACCGAAACGACTACGAGCAGTACTTC. Encoded protein: CASSAVYDRNDYEQYF.

This clone was found once. The chain links TRBV7-9 to TRBJ2-4, with 8 bases that match TRBD2. Germline V gives CDR1 SEHNR, CDR2 FQNEAQ (reference sequence). V lost 9 bases to trimming and J lost 1 base; unmatched junction nucleotides: 5. The CDR3 runs to 14 residues. This chain's CDR3 is CASQRESAKNIQYF. CDR3 nucleotides: TGTGCCAGTCAGCGGGAGTCGGCCAAAAACATTCAGTACTTC.

The genes are TRBV10-1 and TRBJ1-2; D is possibly TRBD1 (5 bases). Germline assignment: CDR1 WNHNN and CDR2 SYGVQD (reference sequence). CDR3 size: 12 residues. V gave up 8 bases and J gave up 8 bases, with 15 bases separating them. CDR3 nucleotide sequence: TGCGCCAGCCGTGGGAGGGGTGGCGGCTACACCTTC. It yields the protein CASRGRGGGYTF.

The chain recombines TRBV28 with TRBJ2-7; D gene uncertain. Germline CDR1 reads MDHEN; CDR2 reads SYDVKM. With 6 bases removed from V and 0 bases from J, the gap between germline ends came to 18 bases. CDR3 size: 16 residues. The CDR3 DNA sequence: TGTGCCAGCAGCCTCCCGCCGCATGCTATCTCCTACGAGCAGTACTTC. As protein: CASSLPPHAISYEQYF.

The V gene is TRBV25-1, the J gene TRBJ1-3; D ambiguous. Deletions cut 2 bases from V and 3 bases from J, with 8 bases between. Looked up from germline, CDR1 is MGHDK and CDR2 is SYGVNS. CDR3 length: 14 amino acids. In DNA form, the CDR3 reads TGTGCCAGCAGTGAAGTGGGTGGTGGAAACACCATATATTTT. It yields the protein CASSEVGGGNTIYF.